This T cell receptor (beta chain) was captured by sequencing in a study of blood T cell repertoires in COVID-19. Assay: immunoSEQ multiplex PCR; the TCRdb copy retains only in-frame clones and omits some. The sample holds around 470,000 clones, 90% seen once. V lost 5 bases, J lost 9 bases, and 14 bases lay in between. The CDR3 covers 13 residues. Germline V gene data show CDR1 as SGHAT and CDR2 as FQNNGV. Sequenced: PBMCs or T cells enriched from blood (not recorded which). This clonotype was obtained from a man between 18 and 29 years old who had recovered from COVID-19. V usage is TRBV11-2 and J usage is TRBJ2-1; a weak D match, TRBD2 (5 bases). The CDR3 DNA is TGTGCCAGCAGCCCCACCTTCGGGATTGAGCAGTTCTTC. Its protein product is CASSPTFGIEQFF.